The TCR beta chain described here comes from a study of read filtering for tumor transcriptome and immune sequencing. For the study at large: Transcriptome libraries were built from DNase-treated RNA. TCR-mapped reads were about 3.5 to 10.27 million with IR-seq versus about 85 to 1,300 with RNA-seq.

This library used roughly 370 ng RNA and molecular barcoded adaptors spanning alpha/delta and beta/gamma chains. Each CDR3 protein gets one entry after TCRdb re-called the reads with MiXCR. Here the sample spans 100,000 to 150,000 distinct CDR3 sequences, roughly 13% being singletons. The CDR3 totals 15 residues. Germline V lookup: CDR1 MNHNS, CDR2 SASEGT. Turning to this clonotype: Its antigen is currently unknown. It may be a read error: a sequence one base away is much more abundant.

Findings and caveats of the study: In IR-seq, single-read clonotypes were about 80% of clonotypes but around 3.5% of reads.

What was sequenced was a population of CD138-negative cells sorted from bone marrow. The chain recombines TRBV6-1 with TRBJ1-5; TRBD1 matches at 8 bases. The sequence was obtained from a donor aged 40 or over with multiple myeloma. The CDR3 loop reads CAISEAGTGDQPQHF. CDR3 coding DNA: TGTGCCATCAGTGAAGCAGGGACAGGTGATCAGCCCCAGCATTTT.